The TCR beta chain described here comes from a study of CD8 T cells in Susac syndrome. The germline CDR1 and CDR2 sequences are SGHVS and FQNEAQ. The CDR3 spans 17 residues. After removal of 5 bases from V and 3 bases from J, the junction contained 14 bases not matched to a gene. Reverse transcription of roughly 0.5 to 1 ug RNA was performed with random hexamers. Across 54 Vbeta and 13 Jbeta, immunoSEQ multiplex PCR amplified TCR beta CDR3. A single record per CDR3 protein comes from TCRdb applying MiXCR to the immunoSEQ multiplex PCR reads. The sample consists of a few hundred thousand distinct CDR3 sequences, about nine tenths of them appearing once. TCR beta sequences were obtained from blood CD8+ and CD4+ T cells. Those who served as multiple sclerosis controls were treatment-naive patients with stable or active relapsing-remitting disease. TEMRA cells were FACS-enriched, and CD8+ and CD4+ T cells were isolated negatively.

The V and J genes are TRBV7-8 and TRBJ2-3; 7 nucleotides align to TRBD2. This receptor was taken from a human donor with multiple sclerosis. Source material: CD8+ T cells from PBMCs. The CDR3 DNA sequence: TGTGCCAGCAGCGAATTAGCGCCCGCGGGGGATACAGATACGCAGTATTTT. The encoded protein is CASSELAPAGDTDTQYF. The full variable domain, completed using reference TRBV7-8 and TRBJ2-3, is GAGVSQSPRYKVAKRGQDVALRCDPISGHVSLFWYQQALGQGPEFLTYFQNEAQLDKSGLPSDRFFAERPEGSVSTLKIQRTQQEDSAVYLCASSELAPAGDTDTQYFGPGTRLTVL.